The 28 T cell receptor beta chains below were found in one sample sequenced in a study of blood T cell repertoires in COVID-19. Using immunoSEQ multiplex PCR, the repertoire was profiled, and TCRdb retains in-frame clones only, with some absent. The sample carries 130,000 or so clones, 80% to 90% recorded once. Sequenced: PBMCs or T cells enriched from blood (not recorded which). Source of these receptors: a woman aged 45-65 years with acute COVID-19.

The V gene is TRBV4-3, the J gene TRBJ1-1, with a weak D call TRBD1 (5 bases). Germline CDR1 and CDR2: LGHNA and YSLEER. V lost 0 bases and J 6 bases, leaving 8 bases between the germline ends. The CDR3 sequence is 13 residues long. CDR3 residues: CASSQDRGSEAFF. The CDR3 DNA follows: TGCGCCAGCAGCCAAGATCGGGGGTCTGAAGCTTTCTTT.

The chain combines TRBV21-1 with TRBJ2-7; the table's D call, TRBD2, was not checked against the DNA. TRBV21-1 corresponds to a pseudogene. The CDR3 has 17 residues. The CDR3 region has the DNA TGTGCCAGTGCGGGACTAGCGGGACTCAATCGTCCCTACGAGCAGTACTTC. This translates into CASAGLAGLNRPYEQYF.

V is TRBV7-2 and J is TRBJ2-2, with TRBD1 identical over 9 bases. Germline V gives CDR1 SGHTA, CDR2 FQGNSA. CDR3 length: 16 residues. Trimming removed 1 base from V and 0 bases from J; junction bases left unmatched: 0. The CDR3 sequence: CASSLGQGANTGELFF. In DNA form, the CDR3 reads TGTGCCAGCAGCTTAGGACAGGGGGCGAACACCGGGGAGCTGTTTTTT.

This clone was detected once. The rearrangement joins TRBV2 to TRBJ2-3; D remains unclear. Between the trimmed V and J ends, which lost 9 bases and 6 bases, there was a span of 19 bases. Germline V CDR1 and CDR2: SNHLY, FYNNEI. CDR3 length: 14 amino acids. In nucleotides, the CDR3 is TGTGCCAGACGTTCCACGGCGGTTTCGGATACGCAGTATTTT. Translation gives CARRSTAVSDTQYF.

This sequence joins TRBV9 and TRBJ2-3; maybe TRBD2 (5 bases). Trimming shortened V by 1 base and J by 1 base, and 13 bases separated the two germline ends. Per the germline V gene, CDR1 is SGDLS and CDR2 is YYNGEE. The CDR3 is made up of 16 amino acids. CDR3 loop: CASSVRSGIRTDTQYF. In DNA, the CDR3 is TGTGCCAGCAGCGTACGGTCGGGAATCCGCACAGATACGCAGTATTTT.

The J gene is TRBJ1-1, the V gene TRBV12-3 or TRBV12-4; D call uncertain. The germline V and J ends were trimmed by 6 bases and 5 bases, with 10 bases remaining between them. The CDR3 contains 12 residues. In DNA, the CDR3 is TGTGCCAGCAGCTATACCCGAACTGAAGCTTTCTTT. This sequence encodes CASSYTRTEAFF.

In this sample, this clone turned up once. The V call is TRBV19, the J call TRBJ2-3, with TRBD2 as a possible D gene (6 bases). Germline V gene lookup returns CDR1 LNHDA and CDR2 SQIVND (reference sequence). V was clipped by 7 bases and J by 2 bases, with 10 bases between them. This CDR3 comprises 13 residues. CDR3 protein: CASTTGVTDTQYF. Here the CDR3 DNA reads TGTGCCAGTACCACGGGGGTCACAGATACGCAGTATTTT.

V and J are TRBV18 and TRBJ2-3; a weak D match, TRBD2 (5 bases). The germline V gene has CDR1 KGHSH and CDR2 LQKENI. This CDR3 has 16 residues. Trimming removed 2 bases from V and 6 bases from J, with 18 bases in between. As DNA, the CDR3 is TGTGCCAGCTCACCAACGGCGGGCCGCGCTCGGGATACGCAGTATTTT. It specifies CASSPTAGRARDTQYF.

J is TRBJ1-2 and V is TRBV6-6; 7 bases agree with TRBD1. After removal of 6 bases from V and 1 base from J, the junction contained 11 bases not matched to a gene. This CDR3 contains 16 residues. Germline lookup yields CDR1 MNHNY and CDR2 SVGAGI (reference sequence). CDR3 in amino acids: CASRTQQGFSNYGYTF. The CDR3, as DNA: TGTGCCAGCAGAACCCAACAGGGGTTTAGTAACTATGGCTACACCTTC.

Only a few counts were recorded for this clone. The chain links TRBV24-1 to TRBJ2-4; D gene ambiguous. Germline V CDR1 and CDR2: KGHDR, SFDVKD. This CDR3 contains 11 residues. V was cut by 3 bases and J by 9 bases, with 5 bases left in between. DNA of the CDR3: TGTGCCACCAGTGATCCAGGCATTCAGTACTTC. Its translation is CATSDPGIQYF.

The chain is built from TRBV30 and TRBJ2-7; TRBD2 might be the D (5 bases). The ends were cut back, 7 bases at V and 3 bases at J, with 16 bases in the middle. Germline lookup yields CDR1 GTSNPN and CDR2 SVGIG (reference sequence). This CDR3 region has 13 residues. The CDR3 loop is CASQGEGNYEQYF. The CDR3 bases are TGTGCCTCACAAGGAGAGGGCAACTACGAGCAGTACTTC.

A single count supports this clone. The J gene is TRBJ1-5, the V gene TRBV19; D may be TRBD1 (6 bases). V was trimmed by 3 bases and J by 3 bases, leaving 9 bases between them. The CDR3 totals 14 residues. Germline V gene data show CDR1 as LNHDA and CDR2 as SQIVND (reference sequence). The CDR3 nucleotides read TGTGCCAGTAGTATTCAGGGGATCAATCAGCCCCAGCATTTT. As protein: CASSIQGINQPQHF.

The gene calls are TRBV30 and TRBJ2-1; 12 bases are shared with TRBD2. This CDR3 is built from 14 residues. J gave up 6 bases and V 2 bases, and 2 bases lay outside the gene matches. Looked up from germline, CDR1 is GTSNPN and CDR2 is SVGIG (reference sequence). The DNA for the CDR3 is TGTGCCTGGAGTAAGACTAGCGGGGGCAATGAGCAGTTCTTC. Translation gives CAWSKTSGGNEQFF.

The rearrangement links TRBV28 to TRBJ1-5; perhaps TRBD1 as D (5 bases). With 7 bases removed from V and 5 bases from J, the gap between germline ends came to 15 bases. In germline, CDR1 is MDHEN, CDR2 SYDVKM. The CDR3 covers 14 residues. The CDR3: CASILRGEYQPQHF. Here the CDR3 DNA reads TGTGCCAGCATCCTTCGGGGGGAATATCAGCCCCAGCATTTT. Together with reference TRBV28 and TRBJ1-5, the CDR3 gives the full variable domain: DVKVTQSSRYLVKRTGEKVFLECVQDMDHENMFWYRQDPGLGLRLIYFSYDVKMKEKGDIPEGYSVSREKKERFSLILESASTNQTSMYLCASILRGEYQPQHFGDGTRLSIL.

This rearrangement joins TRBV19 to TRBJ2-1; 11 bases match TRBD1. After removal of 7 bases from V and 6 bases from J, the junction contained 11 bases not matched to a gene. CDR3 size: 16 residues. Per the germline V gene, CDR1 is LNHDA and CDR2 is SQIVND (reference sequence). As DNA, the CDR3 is TGTGCCAGTAACACGCCCGCCGGGACAGGGGGCAATGAGCAGTTCTTC. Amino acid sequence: CASNTPAGTGGNEQFF.

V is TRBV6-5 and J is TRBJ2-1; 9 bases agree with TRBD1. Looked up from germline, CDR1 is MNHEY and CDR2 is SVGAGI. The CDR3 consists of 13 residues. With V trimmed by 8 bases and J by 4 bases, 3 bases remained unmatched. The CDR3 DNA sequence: TGTGCCAGCGACAGGGGGGGATACAATGAGCAGTTCTTC. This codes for CASDRGGYNEQFF.

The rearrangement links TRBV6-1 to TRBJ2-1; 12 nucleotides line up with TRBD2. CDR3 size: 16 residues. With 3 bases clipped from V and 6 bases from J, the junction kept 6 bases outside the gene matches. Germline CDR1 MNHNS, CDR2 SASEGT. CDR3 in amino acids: CASSDYLAGGPNEQFF. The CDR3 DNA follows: TGTGCCAGCAGTGACTATCTAGCGGGAGGGCCCAATGAGCAGTTCTTC.

The CDR3 nucleotides read TGTGCCAGCAGTCAGCTTGTAGACAGGCTAGCTAACTATGGCTACACCTTC. This gives the protein CASSQLVDRLANYGYTF. V gene TRBV5-4 combines with J gene TRBJ1-2; a possible D gene is TRBD1 (6 bases). CDR3 length: 17 residues. Germline V CDR1 and CDR2: SGHNT, YYREEE (reference sequence). Trimming took 5 bases from V and 0 from J, leaving 20 bases between them.

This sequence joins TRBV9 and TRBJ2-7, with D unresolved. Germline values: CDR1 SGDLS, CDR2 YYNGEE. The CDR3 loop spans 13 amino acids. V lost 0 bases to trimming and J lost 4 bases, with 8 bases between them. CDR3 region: CASSVGLTYEQYF. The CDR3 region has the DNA TGTGCCAGCAGCGTAGGTCTTACATACGAGCAGTACTTC.

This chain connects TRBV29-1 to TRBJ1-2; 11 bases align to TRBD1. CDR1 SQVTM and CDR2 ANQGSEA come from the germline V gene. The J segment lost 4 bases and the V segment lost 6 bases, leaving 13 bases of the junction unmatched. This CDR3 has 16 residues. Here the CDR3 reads CSVTIPRTGGGYGYTF. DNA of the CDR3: TGCAGCGTGACCATTCCCCGGACAGGGGGCGGCTATGGCTACACCTTC. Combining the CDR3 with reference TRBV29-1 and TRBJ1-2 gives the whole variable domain SAVISQKPSRDICQRGTSLTIQCQVDSQVTMMFWYRQQPGQSLTLIATANQGSEATYESGFVIDKFPISRPNLTFSTLTVSNMSPEDSSIYLCSVTIPRTGGGYGYTFGSGTRLTVV.

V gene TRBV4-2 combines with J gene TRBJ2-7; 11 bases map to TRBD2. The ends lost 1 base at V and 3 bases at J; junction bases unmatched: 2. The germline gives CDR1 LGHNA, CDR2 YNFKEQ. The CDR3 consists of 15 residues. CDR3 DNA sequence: TGTGCCAGCAGCCAAGGACTAGCGGGAAACTACGAGCAGTACTTC. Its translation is CASSQGLAGNYEQYF.

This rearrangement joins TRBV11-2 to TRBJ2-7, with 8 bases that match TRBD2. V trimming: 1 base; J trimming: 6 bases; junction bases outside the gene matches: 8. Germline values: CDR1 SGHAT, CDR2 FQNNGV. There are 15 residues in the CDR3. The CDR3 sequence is CASSLVNSGMGEQYF. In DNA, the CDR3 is TGTGCCAGCAGCTTAGTAAATAGCGGGATGGGCGAGCAGTACTTC. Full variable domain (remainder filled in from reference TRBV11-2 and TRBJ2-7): EAGVAQSPRYKIIEKRQSVAFWCNPISGHATLYWYQQILGQGPKLLIQFQNNGVVDDSQLPKDRFSAERLKGVDSTLKIQPAKLEDSAVYLCASSLVNSGMGEQYFGPGTRLTVT.

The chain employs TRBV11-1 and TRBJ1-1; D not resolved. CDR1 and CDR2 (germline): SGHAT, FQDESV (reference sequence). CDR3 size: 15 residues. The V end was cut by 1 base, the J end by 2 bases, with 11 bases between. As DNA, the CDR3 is TGTGCCAGCAGCTTAGACGCGAGACAAAACACTGAAGCTTTCTTT. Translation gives CASSLDARQNTEAFF.

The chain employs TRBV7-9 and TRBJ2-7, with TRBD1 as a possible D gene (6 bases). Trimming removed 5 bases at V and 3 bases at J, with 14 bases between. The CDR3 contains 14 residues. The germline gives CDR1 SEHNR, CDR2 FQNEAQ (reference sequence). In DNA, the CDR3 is TGTGCCAGCAGCCCAACAGGGATTTACTACGAGCAGTACTTC. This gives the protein CASSPTGIYYEQYF. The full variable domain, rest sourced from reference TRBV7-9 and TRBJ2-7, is DTGVSQNPRHKITKRGQNVTFRCDPISEHNRLYWYRQTLGQGPEFLTYFQNEAQLEKSRLLSDRFSAERPKGSFSTLEIQRTEQGDSAMYLCASSPTGIYYEQYFGPGTRLTVT.

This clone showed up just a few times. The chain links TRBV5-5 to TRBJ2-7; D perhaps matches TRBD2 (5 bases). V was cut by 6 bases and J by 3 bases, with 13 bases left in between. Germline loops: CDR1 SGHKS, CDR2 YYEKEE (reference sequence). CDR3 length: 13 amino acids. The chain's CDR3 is CASKREDLYEQYF. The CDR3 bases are TGTGCCAGCAAGAGGGAAGACCTCTACGAGCAGTACTTC. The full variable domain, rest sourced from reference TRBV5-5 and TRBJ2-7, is DAGVTQSPTHLIKTRGQQVTLRCSPISGHKSVSWYQQVLGQGPQFIFQYYEKEERGRGNFPDRFSARQFPNYSSELNVNALLLGDSALYLCASKREDLYEQYFGPGTRLTVT.

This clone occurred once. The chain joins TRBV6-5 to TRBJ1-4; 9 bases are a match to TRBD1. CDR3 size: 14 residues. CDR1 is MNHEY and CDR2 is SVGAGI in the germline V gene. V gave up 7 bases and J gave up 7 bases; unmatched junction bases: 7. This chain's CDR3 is CASTTGQGSEKLFF. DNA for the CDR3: TGTGCCAGCACCACTGGACAGGGGTCTGAAAAACTGTTTTTT.

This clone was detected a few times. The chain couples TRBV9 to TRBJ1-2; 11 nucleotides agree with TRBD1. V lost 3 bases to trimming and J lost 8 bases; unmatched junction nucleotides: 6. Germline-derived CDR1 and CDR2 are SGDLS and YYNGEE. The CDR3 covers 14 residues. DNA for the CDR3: TGTGCCAGCAGCGCCGGACAGGGGGCGAGAGGCTACACCTTC. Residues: CASSAGQGARGYTF.

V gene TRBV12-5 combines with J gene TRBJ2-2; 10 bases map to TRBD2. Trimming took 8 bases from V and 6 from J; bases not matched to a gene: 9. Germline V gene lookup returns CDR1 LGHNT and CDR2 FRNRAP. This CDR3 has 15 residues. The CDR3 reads CASHTSGADAGELFF. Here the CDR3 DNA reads TGTGCTAGTCATACTAGCGGGGCGGACGCCGGGGAGCTGTTTTTT.